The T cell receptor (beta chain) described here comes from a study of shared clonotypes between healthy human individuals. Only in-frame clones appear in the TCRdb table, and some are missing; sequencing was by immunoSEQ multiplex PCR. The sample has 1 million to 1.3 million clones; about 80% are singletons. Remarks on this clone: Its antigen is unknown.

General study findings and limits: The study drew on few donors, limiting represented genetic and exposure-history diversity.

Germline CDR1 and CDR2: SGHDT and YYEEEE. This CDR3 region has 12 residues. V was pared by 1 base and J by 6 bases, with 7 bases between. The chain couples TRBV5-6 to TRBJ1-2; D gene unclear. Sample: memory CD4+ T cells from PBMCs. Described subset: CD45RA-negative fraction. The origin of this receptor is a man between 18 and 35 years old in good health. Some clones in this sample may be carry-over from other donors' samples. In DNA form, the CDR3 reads TGTGCCAGCAGCTTGAACGAGGATGGCTACACCTTC. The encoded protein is CASSLNEDGYTF.